Each of the 10 T cell receptor beta chains below was sequenced from the same sample in a study of post-analysis software for immune sequencing data. Study-wide points: When patients were compared with controls, about five TRBV segments were more frequent, TRBV5-6, TRBV5-1 and TRBV20-1 among them.

Antigen specificity for these receptors is unknown. Each TCR beta cDNA library carried unique molecular identifiers. MiXCR was run by TCRdb on the PCR reads, yielding one entry per CDR3 protein. Of about 540,000 distinct CDR3 sequences in the sample, around a third were seen once. The specimen sequenced was blood. The receptor set was obtained from a girl aged 2 to 17 with multiple sclerosis.

V gene TRBV6-2 or TRBV6-3 combines with J gene TRBJ2-7, with TRBD1 matching 7 bases. The V gene's germline CDR1 is MNHEY and CDR2 SVGEGT. V lost 7 bases, J lost 6 bases, and 6 bases stayed unmatched. This CDR3 is built from 12 residues. CDR3 in amino acids: CASTRYRGEQYF. In nucleotides, the CDR3 is TGTGCCAGCACCCGCTACAGGGGCGAGCAGTACTTC.

The rearrangement links TRBV3-1 to TRBJ2-7; TRBD2 is a possible D gene (6 bases). There are 16 residues in the CDR3. V lost 0 bases, J lost 2 bases, and 14 bases lay in between. Germline CDR1 LGHDT, CDR2 YNNKEL (reference sequence). CDR3 protein: CASSQDFRGLTYEQYF. The CDR3 DNA sequence: TGTGCCAGCAGCCAAGATTTCCGGGGGTTAACCTACGAGCAGTACTTC.

This clonotype has only a few counts. The chain couples TRBV5-5 to TRBJ1-2; D is perhaps TRBD1 (5 bases). The CDR3 has 15 residues. V lost 0 bases, J lost 3 bases, and 12 bases lay in between. From germline, CDR1 is SGHKS and CDR2 YYEKEE (reference sequence). CDR3 DNA sequence: TGTGCCAGCAGCTTGGAAGGCAGGGTGGACTATGGCTACACCTTC. It is translated as CASSLEGRVDYGYTF.

This rearrangement joins TRBV27 to TRBJ1-5; unclear D gene. The V gene's germline CDR1 is MNHEY and CDR2 SMNVEV (reference sequence). This CDR3 has 15 amino acids. Trimming left V 0 bases short and J 4 bases short, with 10 bases between. CDR3 protein: CASSLSRGFNQPQHF. The DNA of the CDR3 is TGTGCCAGCAGTTTATCGCGAGGGTTTAATCAGCCCCAGCATTTT.

This clonotype has a handful of counts. The J gene is TRBJ2-6, the V gene TRBV10-3, with 7 bases fitting TRBD1. This CDR3 has 18 amino acids. V trimming: 7 bases; J trimming: 0 bases; junction bases outside the gene matches: 12. Per the germline V gene, CDR1 is ENHRY and CDR2 is SYGVKD. As DNA, the CDR3 is TGTGCCATCACCGAGGGGACAGCGGATACCTCTGGGGCCAACGTCCTGACTTTC. Protein sequence: CAITEGTADTSGANVLTF.

This rearrangement joins TRBV29-1 to TRBJ1-2, with a weak D call TRBD1 (6 bases). The V gene lost 5 bases and the J gene lost 6 bases, with 16 bases spanning the gap. This CDR3 region has 13 residues. The germline gives CDR1 SQVTM, CDR2 ANQGSEA. The CDR3: CSVLGSGVHGYTF. As DNA, the CDR3 is TGCAGCGTTCTGGGGTCAGGGGTTCATGGCTACACCTTC. Full variable domain (remainder filled in from reference TRBV29-1 and TRBJ1-2): SAVISQKPSRDICQRGTSLTIQCQVDSQVTMMFWYRQQPGQSLTLIATANQGSEATYESGFVIDKFPISRPNLTFSTLTVSNMSPEDSSIYLCSVLGSGVHGYTFGSGTRLTVV.

This CDR3 is CASSPGTINNEQFF. CDR3 nucleotide sequence: TGCGCCAGCAGCCCCGGGACAATCAACAATGAGCAGTTCTTC. This chain connects TRBV5-1 to TRBJ2-1, with D possibly TRBD1 on 6 matching bases. Trimming removed 4 bases at V and 5 bases at J, with 13 bases between. The CDR3 length is 14 residues. Germline V lookup: CDR1 SGHRS, CDR2 YFSETQ.

A few counts support this clonotype. This chain connects TRBV10-3 to TRBJ2-5; maybe TRBD2 (6 bases). The CDR3 consists of 13 residues. Trimming cost V 3 bases and J 3 bases, with 8 bases left between them. Germline V CDR1 and CDR2: ENHRY, SYGVKD. The chain's CDR3 is CAISDGGEETQYF. DNA for the CDR3: TGTGCCATCAGTGACGGCGGGGAAGAGACCCAGTACTTC.

J is TRBJ2-5 and V is TRBV28; D is possibly TRBD1 (6 bases). This CDR3 is 14 amino acids long. V lost 5 bases and J 2 bases, leaving 12 bases between the germline ends. The V gene's germline CDR1 is MDHEN and CDR2 SYDVKM. As DNA, the CDR3 is TGTGCCAGCAGTCAAATAGGACAGCAAGAGACCCAGTACTTC. Translated: CASSQIGQQETQYF.

V and J are TRBV20-1 and TRBJ1-2; TRBD1 matches at 7 bases. Germline V gene data show CDR1 as DFQATT and CDR2 as SNEGSKA (reference sequence). Trimming removed 0 bases from V and 4 bases from J; junction bases left unmatched: 5. There are 14 residues in the CDR3. The CDR3 region has the DNA TGCAGTGCTAGAGATATCACAGGGGTCTATGGCTACACCTTC. As protein: CSARDITGVYGYTF.